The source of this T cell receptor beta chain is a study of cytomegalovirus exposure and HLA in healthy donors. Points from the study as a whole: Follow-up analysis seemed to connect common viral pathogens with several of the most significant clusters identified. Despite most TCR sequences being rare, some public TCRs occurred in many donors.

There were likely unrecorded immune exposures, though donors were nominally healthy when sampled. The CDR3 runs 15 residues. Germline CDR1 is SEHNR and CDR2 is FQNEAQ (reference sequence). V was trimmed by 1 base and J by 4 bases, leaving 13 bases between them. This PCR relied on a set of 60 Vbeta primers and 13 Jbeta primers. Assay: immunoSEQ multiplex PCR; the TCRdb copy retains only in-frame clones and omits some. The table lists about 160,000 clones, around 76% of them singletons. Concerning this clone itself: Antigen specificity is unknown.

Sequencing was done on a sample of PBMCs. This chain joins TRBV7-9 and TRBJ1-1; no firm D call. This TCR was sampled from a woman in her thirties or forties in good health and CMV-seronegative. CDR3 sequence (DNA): TGTGCCAGCAGCTTAGGACGTGGAGGTGGCACTGAAGCTTTCTTT. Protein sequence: CASSLGRGGGTEAFF.